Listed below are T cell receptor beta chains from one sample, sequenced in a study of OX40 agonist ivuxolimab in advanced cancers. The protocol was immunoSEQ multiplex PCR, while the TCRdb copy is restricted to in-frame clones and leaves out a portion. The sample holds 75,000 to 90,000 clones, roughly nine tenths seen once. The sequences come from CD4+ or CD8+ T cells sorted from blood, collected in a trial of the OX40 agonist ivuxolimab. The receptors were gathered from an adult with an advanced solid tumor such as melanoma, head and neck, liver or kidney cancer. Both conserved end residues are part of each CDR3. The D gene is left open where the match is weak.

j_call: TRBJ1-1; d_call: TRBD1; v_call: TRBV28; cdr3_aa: CASSLYSTGGLIAEAFF
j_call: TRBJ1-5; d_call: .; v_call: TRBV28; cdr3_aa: CASRGGLSNQPQHF
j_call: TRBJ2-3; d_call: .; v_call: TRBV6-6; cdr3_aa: CASSYPSRSGDTQYF
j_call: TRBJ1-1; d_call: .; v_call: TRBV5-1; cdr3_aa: CASSLFRELNTEAFF
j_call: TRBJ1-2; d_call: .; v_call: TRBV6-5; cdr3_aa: CASSPGQWGGYTF
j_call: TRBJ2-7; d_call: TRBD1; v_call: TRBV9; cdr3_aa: CASSPWTGSYEQYF
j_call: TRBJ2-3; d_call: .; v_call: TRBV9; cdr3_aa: CASSVAGLTDTQYF
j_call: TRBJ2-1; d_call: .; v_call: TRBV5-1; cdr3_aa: CASSPGVPLAFNEQFF
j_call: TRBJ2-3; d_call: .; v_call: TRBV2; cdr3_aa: CASSEALRASSTDTQYF
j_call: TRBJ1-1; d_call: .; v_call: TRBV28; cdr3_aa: CASSLLGTEAFF
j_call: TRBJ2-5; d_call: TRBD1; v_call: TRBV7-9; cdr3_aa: CASSSYRTGGSKETQYF
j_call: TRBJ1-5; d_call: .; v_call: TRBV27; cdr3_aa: CASSFGLSNQPQHF
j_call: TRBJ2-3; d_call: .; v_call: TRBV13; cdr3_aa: CASSFTDTQYF
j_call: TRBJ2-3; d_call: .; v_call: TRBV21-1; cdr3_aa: CASSKKEPSTDTQYF
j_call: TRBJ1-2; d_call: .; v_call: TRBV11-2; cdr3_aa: CASSLARVGGYTF
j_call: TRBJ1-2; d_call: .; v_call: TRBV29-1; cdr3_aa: CSVDGLYGYTF
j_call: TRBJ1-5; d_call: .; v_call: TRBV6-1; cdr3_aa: CASTRGEYSNQPQHF
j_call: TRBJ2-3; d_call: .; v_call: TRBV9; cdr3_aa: CASSVYGRTTDTQYF
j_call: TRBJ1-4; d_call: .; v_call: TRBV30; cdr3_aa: CAWNPPNNEKLFF
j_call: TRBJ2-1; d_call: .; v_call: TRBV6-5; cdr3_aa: CASSYGTGHNEQFF
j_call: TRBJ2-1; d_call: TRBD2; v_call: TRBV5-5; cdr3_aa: CASSPPGPGRGDEQFF
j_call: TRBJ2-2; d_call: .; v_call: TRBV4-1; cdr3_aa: CASSQVNLRGNTGELFF
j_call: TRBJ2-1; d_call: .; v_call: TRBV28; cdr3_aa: CASSLTRDYNEQFF
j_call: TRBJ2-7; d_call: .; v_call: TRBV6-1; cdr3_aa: CASSEEYGSGSDYEQYF
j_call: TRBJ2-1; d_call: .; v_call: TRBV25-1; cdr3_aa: CASSVGAHNEQFF
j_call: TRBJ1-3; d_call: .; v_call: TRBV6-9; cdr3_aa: CASRGQGVYHTIYF
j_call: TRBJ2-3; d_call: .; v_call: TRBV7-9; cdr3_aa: CASSSRVFGTDTQYF
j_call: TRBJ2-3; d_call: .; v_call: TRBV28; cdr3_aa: CASSLFDSYTDTQYF
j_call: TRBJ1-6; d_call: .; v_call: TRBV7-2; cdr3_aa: CASSSETSYNSPLHF
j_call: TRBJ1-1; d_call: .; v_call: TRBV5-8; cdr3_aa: CASSLAQGRRTEAFF
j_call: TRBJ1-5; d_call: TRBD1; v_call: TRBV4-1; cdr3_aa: CASSARQGAQPQHF
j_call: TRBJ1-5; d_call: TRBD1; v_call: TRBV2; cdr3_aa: CAIRDRDQPQHF
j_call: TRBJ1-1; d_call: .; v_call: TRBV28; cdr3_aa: CASSDPGENTEAFF
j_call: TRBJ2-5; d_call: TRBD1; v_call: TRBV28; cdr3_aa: CATDPEGAEGETQYF
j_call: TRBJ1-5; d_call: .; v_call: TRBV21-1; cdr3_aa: CASIRIQPQHF
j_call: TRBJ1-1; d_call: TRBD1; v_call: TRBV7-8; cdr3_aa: CASSLPRQGRDTEAFF
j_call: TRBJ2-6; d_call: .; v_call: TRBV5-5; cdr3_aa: CASSSDSGANVLTF
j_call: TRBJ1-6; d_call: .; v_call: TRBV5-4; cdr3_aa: CASSSRASVYNSPLHF
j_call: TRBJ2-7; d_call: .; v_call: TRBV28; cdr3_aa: CACSGTVYEQYF
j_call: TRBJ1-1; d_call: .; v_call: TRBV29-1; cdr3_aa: CSVEAGGADTEAFF
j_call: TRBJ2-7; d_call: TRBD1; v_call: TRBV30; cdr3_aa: CAWSDRNPYEQYF
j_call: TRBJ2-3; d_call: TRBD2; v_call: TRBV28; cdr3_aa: CASTLSGGRADTQYF
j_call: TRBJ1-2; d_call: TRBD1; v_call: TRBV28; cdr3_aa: CASTLRWDSAYGYTF
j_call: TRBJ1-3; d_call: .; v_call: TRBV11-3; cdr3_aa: CASSLTPDGVYF
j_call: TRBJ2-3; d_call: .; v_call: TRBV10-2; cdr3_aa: CASTRAWTDTQYF
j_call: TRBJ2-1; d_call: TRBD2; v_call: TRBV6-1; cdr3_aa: CASHLAGESYNEQFF
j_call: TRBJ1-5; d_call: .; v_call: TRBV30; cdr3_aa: CAWSVGGLGQPQHF
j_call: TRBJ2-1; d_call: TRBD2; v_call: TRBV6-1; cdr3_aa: CASNTGLGDNEQFF
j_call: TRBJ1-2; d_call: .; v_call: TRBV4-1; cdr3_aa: CASSQDTRDYGYTF
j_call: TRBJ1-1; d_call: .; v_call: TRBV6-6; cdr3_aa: CASHPGLNTEAFF
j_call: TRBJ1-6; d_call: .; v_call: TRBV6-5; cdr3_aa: CASSFPGSPLHF
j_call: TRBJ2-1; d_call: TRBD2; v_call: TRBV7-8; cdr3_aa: CASSLAGANEQFF
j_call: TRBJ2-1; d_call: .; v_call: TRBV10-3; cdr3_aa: CAIGENNEQFF